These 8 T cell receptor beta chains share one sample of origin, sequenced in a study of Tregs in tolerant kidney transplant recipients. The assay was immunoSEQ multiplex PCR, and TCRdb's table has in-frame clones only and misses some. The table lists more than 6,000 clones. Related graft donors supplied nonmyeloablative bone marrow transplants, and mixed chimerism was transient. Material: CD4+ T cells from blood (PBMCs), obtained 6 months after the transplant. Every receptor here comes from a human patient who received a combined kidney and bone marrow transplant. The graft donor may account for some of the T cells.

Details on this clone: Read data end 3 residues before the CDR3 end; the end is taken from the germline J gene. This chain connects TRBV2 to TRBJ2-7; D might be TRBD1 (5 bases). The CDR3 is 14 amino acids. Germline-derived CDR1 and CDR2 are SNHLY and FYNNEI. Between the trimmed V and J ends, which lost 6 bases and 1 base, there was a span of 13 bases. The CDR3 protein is CASSADTSSYEQYF. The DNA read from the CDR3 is TGTGCCAGCAGCGCGGACACCTCTTCCTACGAG.

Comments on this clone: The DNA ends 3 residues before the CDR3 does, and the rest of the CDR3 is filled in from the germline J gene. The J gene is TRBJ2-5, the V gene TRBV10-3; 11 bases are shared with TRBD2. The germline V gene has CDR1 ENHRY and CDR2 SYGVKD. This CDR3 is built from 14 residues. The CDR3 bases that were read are TGTGCCATCAGTGAGGGACTAGCGGGCTTCACC. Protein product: CAISEGLAGFT. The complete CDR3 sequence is CAISEGLAGFTQYF.

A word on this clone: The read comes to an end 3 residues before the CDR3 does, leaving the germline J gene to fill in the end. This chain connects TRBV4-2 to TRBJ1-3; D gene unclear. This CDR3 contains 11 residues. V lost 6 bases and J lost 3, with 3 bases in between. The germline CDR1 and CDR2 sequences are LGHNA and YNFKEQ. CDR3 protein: CASSNGNTIYF. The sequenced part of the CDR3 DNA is TGTGCCAGCAGTAATGGAAACACC.

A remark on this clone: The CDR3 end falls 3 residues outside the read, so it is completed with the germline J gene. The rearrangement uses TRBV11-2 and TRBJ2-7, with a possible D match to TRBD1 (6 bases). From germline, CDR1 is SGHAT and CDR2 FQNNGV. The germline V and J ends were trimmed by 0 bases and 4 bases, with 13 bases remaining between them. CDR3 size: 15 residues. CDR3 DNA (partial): TGTGCCAGCAGCTTAGACACAGGGTTTCTTTACGAG. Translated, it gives CASSLDTGFLYE. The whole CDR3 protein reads CASSLDTGFLYEQYF.

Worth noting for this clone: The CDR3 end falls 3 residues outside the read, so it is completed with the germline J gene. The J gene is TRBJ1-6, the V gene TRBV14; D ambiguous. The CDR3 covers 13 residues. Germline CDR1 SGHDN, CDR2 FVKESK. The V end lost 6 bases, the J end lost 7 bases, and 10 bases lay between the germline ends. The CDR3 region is CASSAFANSPLHF. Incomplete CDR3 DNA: TGTGCCAGCAGTGCGTTCGCGAATTCACCC.

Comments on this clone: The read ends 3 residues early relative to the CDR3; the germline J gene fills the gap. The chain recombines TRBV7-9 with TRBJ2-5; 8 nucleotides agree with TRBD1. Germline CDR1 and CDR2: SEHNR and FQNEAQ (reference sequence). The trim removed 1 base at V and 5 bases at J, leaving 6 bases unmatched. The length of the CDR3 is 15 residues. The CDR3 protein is CASSLDGTGLETQYF. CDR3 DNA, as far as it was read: TGTGCCAGCAGCTTAGACGGGACAGGTCTCGAGACC.

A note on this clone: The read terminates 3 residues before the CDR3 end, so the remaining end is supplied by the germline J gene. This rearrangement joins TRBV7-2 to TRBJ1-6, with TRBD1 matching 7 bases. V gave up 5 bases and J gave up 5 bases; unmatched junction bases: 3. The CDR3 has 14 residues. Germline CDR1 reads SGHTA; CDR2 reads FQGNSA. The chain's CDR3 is CASSPQGDNSPLHF. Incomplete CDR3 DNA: TGTGCCAGCAGCCCCCAGGGGGATAATTCACCC. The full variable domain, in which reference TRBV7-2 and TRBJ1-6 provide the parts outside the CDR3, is GAGVSQSPSNKVTEKGKDVELRCDPISGHTALYWYRQSLGQGLEFLIYFQGNSAPDKSGLPSDRFSAERTGGSVSTLTIQRTQQEDSAVYLCASSPQGDNSPLHFGNGTRLTVT.

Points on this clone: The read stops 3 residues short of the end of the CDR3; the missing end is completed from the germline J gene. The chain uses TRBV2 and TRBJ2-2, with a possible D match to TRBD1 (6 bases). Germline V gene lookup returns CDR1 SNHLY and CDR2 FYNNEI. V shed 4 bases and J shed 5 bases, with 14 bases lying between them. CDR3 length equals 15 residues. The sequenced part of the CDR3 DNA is TGTGCCAGCAGTGGTTTGGGGGCTGAAACCGGGGAG. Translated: CASSGLGAETGE. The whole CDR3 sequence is CASSGLGAETGELFF.